The rows below give T cell receptor beta chains drawn from one sample of a study of cytotoxic CD8 clonotypes in ibrutinib-treated CLL. Profiled with immunoSEQ multiplex PCR; TCRdb holds only in-frame clones, not every one. The profile shows around 330,000 clones, 67% of them singletons. This specimen was PBMCs, taken after 36 months of ibrutinib treatment. The receptors stem from a human donor with chronic lymphocytic leukemia. The CDR3 runs from the conserved cysteine through the conserved F or W. Fields, in order: V gene, clone size, J gene, CDR3 protein. Size values are once, few and many counts, or a class for expanded clones, and some rows have none.

v_gene: TRBV9
abundance: few
j_gene: TRBJ1-2
CDR3aa: CASSVARQGKGYTF

v_gene: TRBV11-2
abundance: .
j_gene: TRBJ2-4
CDR3aa: CASTPSSSPTIQYF

v_gene: TRBV4-3
abundance: .
j_gene: TRBJ2-6
CDR3aa: CASSPGGSGANVLTF

v_gene: TRBV10-2
abundance: .
j_gene: TRBJ1-5
CDR3aa: CASSEWVGSNQPQHF

v_gene: TRBV4-1
abundance: few
j_gene: TRBJ2-7
CDR3aa: CASSQEIGPYEQYF

v_gene: TRBV7-6
abundance: .
j_gene: TRBJ2-3
CDR3aa: CASSTRLASDTQYF

v_gene: TRBV19
abundance: few
j_gene: TRBJ1-5
CDR3aa: CASSKPYRGSNQPQHF

v_gene: TRBV6-1
abundance: few
j_gene: TRBJ1-4
CDR3aa: CASSDWPGVGEKLFF

v_gene: TRBV4-1
abundance: .
j_gene: TRBJ1-5
CDR3aa: CASSQGTRGNQPQHF

v_gene: TRBV6-4
abundance: .
j_gene: TRBJ2-3
CDR3aa: CASSALAGSTDTQYF

v_gene: TRBV2
abundance: .
j_gene: TRBJ2-1
CDR3aa: CASSGGAGGFYNEQFF

v_gene: TRBV7-2
abundance: .
j_gene: TRBJ2-7
CDR3aa: CASSLALRRQGWSGSYEQYF

v_gene: TRBV28
abundance: .
j_gene: TRBJ1-5
CDR3aa: CASSFWTGGFQPQHF

v_gene: TRBV19
abundance: .
j_gene: TRBJ1-1
CDR3aa: CASTREVSNTEAFF

v_gene: TRBV9
abundance: .
j_gene: TRBJ2-2
CDR3aa: CASSVASSLSTGELFF

v_gene: TRBV5-5
abundance: .
j_gene: TRBJ2-3
CDR3aa: CASSFSGWATDTQYF

v_gene: TRBV25-1
abundance: .
j_gene: TRBJ2-5
CDR3aa: CASSESGTGTFQETQYF

v_gene: TRBV9
abundance: few
j_gene: TRBJ1-3
CDR3aa: CASRSSNTIYF

v_gene: TRBV6-1
abundance: .
j_gene: TRBJ2-4
CDR3aa: CASSEWEDGWKYF

v_gene: TRBV29-1
abundance: few
j_gene: TRBJ2-2
CDR3aa: CSVGRLTVTGELFF

v_gene: TRBV29-1
abundance: .
j_gene: TRBJ2-2
CDR3aa: CSVDGTNTGELFF

v_gene: TRBV7-9
abundance: .
j_gene: TRBJ2-7
CDR3aa: CASSRVGGGNYEQYF

v_gene: TRBV5-4
abundance: few
j_gene: TRBJ1-2
CDR3aa: CASSSSGTGGVYGYTF

v_gene: TRBV11-2
abundance: .
j_gene: TRBJ2-5
CDR3aa: CASSLALGLQETQYF

v_gene: TRBV5-4
abundance: .
j_gene: TRBJ2-1
CDR3aa: CASSRPSGKIHEQFF

v_gene: TRBV25-1
abundance: .
j_gene: TRBJ2-7
CDR3aa: CASSDARISYEQYF

v_gene: TRBV28
abundance: .
j_gene: TRBJ2-4
CDR3aa: CASSLPNYPKNIQYF

v_gene: TRBV6-5
abundance: .
j_gene: TRBJ2-3
CDR3aa: CASSYSLFQTDTQYF

v_gene: TRBV7-9
abundance: .
j_gene: TRBJ2-5
CDR3aa: CASSFLFGRRRETQYF

v_gene: TRBV11-1
abundance: .
j_gene: TRBJ1-3
CDR3aa: CASRGSLSGNTIYF

v_gene: TRBV29-1
abundance: .
j_gene: TRBJ2-7
CDR3aa: CSVSSGPGEQYF

v_gene: TRBV27
abundance: .
j_gene: TRBJ2-7
CDR3aa: CASSQRQGAHEQYF

v_gene: TRBV28
abundance: .
j_gene: TRBJ2-5
CDR3aa: CASSPSGRASETQYF

v_gene: TRBV18
abundance: .
j_gene: TRBJ2-5
CDR3aa: CASSPPGETQYF

v_gene: TRBV19
abundance: .
j_gene: TRBJ1-6
CDR3aa: CASRGGYNSPLHF

v_gene: TRBV28
abundance: few
j_gene: TRBJ2-7
CDR3aa: CASSLRGLAGGSHEQYF

v_gene: TRBV6-5
abundance: .
j_gene: TRBJ1-2
CDR3aa: CASRSGTGFGYTF

v_gene: TRBV5-4
abundance: .
j_gene: TRBJ1-1
CDR3aa: CASSLGTVMNTEAFF